This TCR beta chain was recovered during a study of T cell responses to AZD1222 COVID-19 vaccine. Pooled samples include second doses given at about 4 or 12 weeks. About this clone: The antigen remains undetermined.

Broader study findings: Mostly white British, mostly female donors; authors suggested clonal diversity may be underestimated. Nearly half of the spike-specific TCRs reportedly recognize variant regions that carry no mutations. Rises in breadth and depth of Spike-specific TCRs came after two AZD1222 doses.

Per germline, CDR1 MNHEY and CDR2 SVGEGT. J was trimmed by 6 bases and V by 4 bases; bases with no gene match: 5. CDR3 length: 15 residues. Profiling relied on immunoSEQ multiplex PCR, and the TCRdb table lists in-frame clones only, not all of them. The sample includes approximately 130,000 clones, about 88% of them seen just once. This sample comprised peripheral blood, obtained 28 days after the second AZD1222 dose. The TCR sequence derives from an adult who received the AZD1222 COVID-19 vaccine. V and J are TRBV6-2 or TRBV6-3 and TRBJ1-5, with TRBD1 matching 11 bases. As DNA, the CDR3 is TGTGCCAGCAGTTCCGGGACAGGGGGAGGTCAGCCCCAGCATTTT. Translated: CASSSGTGGGQPQHF.